What follows are 10 T cell receptor beta chains derived from one specimen sequenced in a study of shared clonotypes between healthy human individuals. Naivety among CD8 cells was defined by CD45RO negativity and positive CCR7 selection, thereby excluding terminally differentiated effector memory CD45RA+ cells. Here immunoSEQ multiplex PCR was the method, and the copy in TCRdb shows in-frame clones only, minus some. Of 1.5 million to 2.5 million clones detected, roughly 95% appear once; the ten largest clones hold more than 0.95%. The specimen was naive CD8+ T cells sorted from blood. The receptors shown here come from a man between 18 and 35 years old in good health.

V usage is TRBV27 and J usage is TRBJ2-7, with TRBD1 matching 7 bases. Germline-derived CDR1 and CDR2 are MNHEY and SMNVEV (reference sequence). The CDR3 is 17 amino acids. V lost 0 bases, J lost 5 bases, and 13 bases stayed unmatched. CDR3 in amino acids: CASSLSRGPGLGNEQYF. The CDR3 DNA is TGTGCCAGCAGTTTATCTAGGGGGCCAGGGCTTGGAAACGAGCAGTACTTC.

In regard to this clone: One end of the junction fails to match germline, which may point to a read error. The rearrangement uses TRBV6-1 and TRBJ1-5, with 8 nucleotides matching TRBD1. The CDR3 spans 14 residues. The germline V gene encodes CDR1 MNHNS and CDR2 SASEGT. The CDR3 here is CASLDRAKSESPYF. For the CDR3, the DNA is TGTGCCAGCTTGGACAGGGCTAAATCAGAGTCCCCCTATTTT.

The rearrangement links TRBV29-1 to TRBJ2-7; no reliable D call. The CDR3 loop spans 13 amino acids. Trimming removed 2 bases from V and 3 bases from J, with 11 bases in between. The V gene's germline CDR1 is SQVTM and CDR2 ANQGSEA. The DNA of the CDR3 is TGCAGCGTTGAAAAACCTAACGGCTACGAGCAGTACTTC. Translated, it gives CSVEKPNGYEQYF.

The rearrangement uses TRBV10-2 and TRBJ1-5; D perhaps matches TRBD1 (5 bases). Germline CDR1 WSHSY, CDR2 SAAADI. Trimming removed 2 bases from V and 4 bases from J, with 12 bases in between. This CDR3 region has 15 residues. The CDR3 bases are TGCGCCAGCAGTGAGATGACAGACGGGAATCAGCCCCAGCATTTT. Translation gives CASSEMTDGNQPQHF.

This chain links TRBV27 with TRBJ1-1; D not certain. Germline loops: CDR1 MNHEY, CDR2 SMNVEV (reference sequence). The CDR3 is 15 amino acids. V lost 6 bases, J lost 4 bases, and 18 bases lay in between. CDR3 DNA: TGTGCCAGCAGGCCTGACGCCTCCCGGGGCACTGAAGCTTTCTTT. It yields the protein CASRPDASRGTEAFF.

Remarks on this clone: Other DNA sequences in the sample encode the same CDR3. The genes are TRBV9 and TRBJ2-1; TRBD2 aligns across 8 bases. V lost 3 bases, J lost 3 bases, and 5 bases stayed unmatched. This CDR3 comprises 15 residues. Per the germline V gene, CDR1 is SGDLS and CDR2 is YYNGEE. DNA for the CDR3: TGTGCCAGCAGCGAAGCGGGGGTGCACTACAATGAGCAGTTCTTC. Translation gives CASSEAGVHYNEQFF.

The J gene is TRBJ1-2, the V gene TRBV9; D not certain. CDR3 size: 15 residues. The V gene lost 0 bases and the J gene lost 4 bases, with 13 bases spanning the gap. Germline lookup yields CDR1 SGDLS and CDR2 YYNGEE. The CDR3 DNA reads as TGTGCCAGCAGCGTAGCCTCAGGACCGCTCTATGGCTACACCTTC. Translation: CASSVASGPLYGYTF.

This chain uses TRBV6-1 with TRBJ2-7; D is ambiguous. Germline values: CDR1 MNHNS, CDR2 SASEGT. V dropped 7 bases and J dropped 4 bases, with 8 bases sitting between them. The length of the CDR3 is 11 residues. The CDR3 reads CASNKEYEQYF. The CDR3 bases are TGTGCCAGCAACAAGGAGTACGAGCAGTACTTC.

V usage is TRBV14 and J usage is TRBJ1-1; no definite D call. The CDR3 is 13 residues long. Trimming removed 5 bases from V and 5 bases from J, with 12 bases in between. CDR1 is SGHDN, CDR2 FVKESK, per germline. In nucleotides, the CDR3 is TGTGCCAGCAGCTCCGTCCAGGTGACTGAAGCTTTCTTT. Its translation is CASSSVQVTEAFF.

This chain links TRBV5-6 with TRBJ1-5; D unclear. Trimming removed 3 bases at V and 10 bases at J, with 14 bases between. CDR3 length equals 13 residues. Germline CDR1 SGHDT, CDR2 YYEEEE. CDR3 protein: CASSSGMSEPQHF. CDR3 DNA: TGTGCCAGCAGCTCTGGGATGTCGGAACCCCAGCATTTT.